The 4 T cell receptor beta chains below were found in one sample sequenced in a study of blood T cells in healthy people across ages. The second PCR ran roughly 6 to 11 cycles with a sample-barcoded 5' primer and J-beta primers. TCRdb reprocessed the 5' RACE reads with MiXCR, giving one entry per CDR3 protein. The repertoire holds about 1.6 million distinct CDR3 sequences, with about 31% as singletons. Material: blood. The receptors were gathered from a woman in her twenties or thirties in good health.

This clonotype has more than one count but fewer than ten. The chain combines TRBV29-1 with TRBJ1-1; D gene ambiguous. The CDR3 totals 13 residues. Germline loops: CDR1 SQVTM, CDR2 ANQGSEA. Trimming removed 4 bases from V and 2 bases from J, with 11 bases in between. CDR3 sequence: CSVGHLENTEAFF. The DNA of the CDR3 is TGCAGCGTTGGACATCTTGAAAACACTGAAGCTTTCTTT.

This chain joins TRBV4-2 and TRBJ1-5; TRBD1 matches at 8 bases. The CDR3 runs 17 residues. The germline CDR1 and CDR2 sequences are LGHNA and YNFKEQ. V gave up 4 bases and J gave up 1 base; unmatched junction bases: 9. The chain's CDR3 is CASSRYAGTGSNQPQHF. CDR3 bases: TGTGCCAGCAGCCGGTATGCCGGGACAGGCAGCAATCAGCCCCAGCATTTT.

For the CDR3, the DNA is TGTGCCAGCAGCCTTATACTGCGGGGGGTTGGAACCGGGGAGCTGTTTTTT. It encodes CASSLILRGVGTGELFF. The gene calls are TRBV4-2 and TRBJ2-2, with 8 bases fitting TRBD2. The V and J ends lost 4 bases and 5 bases, in that order; junction bases with no gene match: 12. From germline, CDR1 is LGHNA and CDR2 YNFKEQ. The CDR3 contains 17 residues.

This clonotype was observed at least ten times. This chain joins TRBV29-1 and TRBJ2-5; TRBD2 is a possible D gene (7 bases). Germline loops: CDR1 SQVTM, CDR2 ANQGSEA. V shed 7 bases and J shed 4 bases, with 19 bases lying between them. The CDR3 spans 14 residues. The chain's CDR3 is CSAVLGGGGETQYF. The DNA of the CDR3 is TGCAGCGCCGTACTAGGGGGGGGCGGAGAGACCCAGTACTTC.